Reported below is one TCR beta chain. Its cognate antigen is unknown. The CDR3 spans 12 residues. V dropped 3 bases and J dropped 6 bases, with 5 bases sitting between them. The data were taken from a study of T cell responses to AZD1222 COVID-19 vaccine. The method was immunoSEQ multiplex PCR; TCRdb's version includes in-frame clones alone and lacks a portion of them. The profile shows over 150,000 clones, approximately 92% of them singletons. Study-wide findings and caveats: Repertoires were collected only later (after the peak T cell response had occurred). Dominant at 160-218 and 743-854, vaccine-associated CD4 TCRs also spanned spike. Donors were chiefly white British, with a greater number of females, and clonal diversity was perhaps underestimated.

The sample here was peripheral blood, taken 28 days after the second dose of the MenACWY control vaccine. The rearrangement joins TRBV12-3 or TRBV12-4 to TRBJ2-2; no definite D call. This clonotype was obtained from an adult who received the MenACWY meningococcal vaccine as a control. Written as DNA, the CDR3 is TGTGCCAGCAGTTTTACACCCGGGGAGCTGTTTTTT. Translated, it gives CASSFTPGELFF.